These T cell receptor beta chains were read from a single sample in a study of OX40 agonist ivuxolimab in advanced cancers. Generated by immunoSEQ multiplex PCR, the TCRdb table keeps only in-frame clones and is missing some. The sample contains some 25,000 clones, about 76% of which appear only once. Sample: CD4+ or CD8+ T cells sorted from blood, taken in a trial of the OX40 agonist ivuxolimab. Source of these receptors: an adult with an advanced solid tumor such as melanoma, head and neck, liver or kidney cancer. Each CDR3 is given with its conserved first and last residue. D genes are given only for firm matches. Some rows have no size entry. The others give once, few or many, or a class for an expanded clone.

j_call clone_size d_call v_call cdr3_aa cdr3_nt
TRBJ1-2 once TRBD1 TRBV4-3 CASSQDPGQVNYGYTF TGCGCCAGCAGCCAAGACCCCGGACAGGTTAACTATGGCTACACCTTC
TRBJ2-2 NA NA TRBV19 CASSIETGNTGELFF TGTGCCAGTAGTATAGAGACAGGAAACACCGGGGAGCTGTTTTTT
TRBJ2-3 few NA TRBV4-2 CASSQGDDTQYF TGTGCCAGCAGCCAGGGGGACGATACGCAGTATTTT
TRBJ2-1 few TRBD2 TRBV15 CATSRDRGGHNEQFF TGTGCCACCAGCAGAGATCGGGGGGGCCACAATGAGCAGTTCTTC
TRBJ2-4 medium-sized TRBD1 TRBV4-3 CASSITGDPKNIQYF TGCGCCAGCAGTATAACAGGGGATCCCAAAAACATTCAGTACTTC
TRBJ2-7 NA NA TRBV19 CASSTDTGNEQYF TGTGCCAGTAGTACGGACACGGGCAACGAGCAGTACTTC
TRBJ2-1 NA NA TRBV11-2 CASSLGSGDNEQFF TGTGCCAGCAGCTTAGGAAGTGGCGACAATGAGCAGTTCTTC
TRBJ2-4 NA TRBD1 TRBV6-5 CASSYRGIQGADIQYF TGTGCCAGCAGTTACCGCGGGATCCAGGGGGCGGACATTCAGTACTTC
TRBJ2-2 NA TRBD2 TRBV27 CASSLPPGSGVLFF TGTGCCAGCAGTTTACCCCCGGGTAGCGGGGTTCTGTTTTTT
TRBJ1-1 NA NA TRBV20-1 CSAPGAFF TGCAGTGCTCCCGGGGCTTTCTTT
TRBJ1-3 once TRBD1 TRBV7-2 CASSSTGQGIPGNTIYF TGTGCCAGCAGCTCTACGGGACAGGGAATTCCTGGAAACACCATATATTTT
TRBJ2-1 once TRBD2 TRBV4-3 CASSQDPITWGTSGSYNEQFF TGCGCCAGCAGCCAGGATCCTATCACCTGGGGGACTAGCGGATCATACAATGAGCAGTTCTTC
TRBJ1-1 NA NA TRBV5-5 CASSLSGGLIEAFF TGTGCCAGCAGCTTGTCTGGAGGACTGATTGAAGCTTTCTTT
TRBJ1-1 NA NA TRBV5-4 CASSQGLNTEAFF TGTGCCAGCAGCCAAGGGCTGAACACTGAAGCTTTCTTT
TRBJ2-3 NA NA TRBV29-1 CSVEDLPTDTQYF TGCAGCGTTGAAGATTTGCCGACAGATACGCAGTATTTT
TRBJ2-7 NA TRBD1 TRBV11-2 CASSWGTAEQYF TGTGCCAGCAGCTGGGGGACAGCCGAGCAGTACTTC
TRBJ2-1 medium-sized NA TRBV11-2 CASSLDLWAGLSNEQFF TGTGCCAGCAGCTTAGATCTGTGGGCAGGGCTGAGCAATGAGCAGTTCTTC
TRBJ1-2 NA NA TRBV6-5 CASTSGGYYGYTF TGTGCCAGCACCTCGGGTGGTTACTATGGCTACACCTTC
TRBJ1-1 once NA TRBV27 CASSLTVNTEAFF TGTGCCAGCAGTTTAACGGTGAACACTGAAGCTTTCTTT
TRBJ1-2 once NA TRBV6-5 CASSYEGSGGYTF TGTGCCAGCAGTTACGAAGGGTCTGGCGGCTACACCTTC
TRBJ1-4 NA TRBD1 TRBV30 CAWSLQGRNEKLFF TGTGCCTGGAGTCTACAGGGGAGAAATGAAAAACTGTTTTTT
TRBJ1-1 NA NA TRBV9 CASSVGAGDTEAFF TGTGCCAGCAGCGTAGGGGCAGGGGACACTGAAGCTTTCTTT
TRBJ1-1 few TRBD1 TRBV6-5 CASSYGVQGATEAFF TGTGCCAGCAGTTACGGGGTCCAGGGGGCGACTGAAGCTTTCTTT
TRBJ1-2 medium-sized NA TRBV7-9 CASSLAPYRANYGYTF TGTGCCAGCAGCTTAGCGCCATACAGGGCTAACTATGGCTACACCTTC
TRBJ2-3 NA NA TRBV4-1 CASSPTAPTSTDTQYF TGCGCCAGCAGCCCAACCGCCCCGACTAGTACAGATACGCAGTATTTT
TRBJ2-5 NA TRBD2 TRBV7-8 CASSFPRRLAGGRETQYF TGTGCCAGCAGCTTTCCCAGACGACTAGCGGGGGGTCGGGAGACCCAGTACTTC
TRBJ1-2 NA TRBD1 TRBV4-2 CASSQPDRGPTVGYGYTF TGTGCCAGCAGCCAACCGGACAGGGGGCCCACCGTTGGCTATGGCTACACCTTC
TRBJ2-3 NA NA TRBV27 CASSPIPSGTDTQYF TGTGCCAGCAGTCCTATCCCCTCGGGGACAGATACGCAGTATTTT
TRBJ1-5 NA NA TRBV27 CASSPIFQSSNQPQHF TGTGCCAGCAGTCCCATCTTCCAGAGTAGCAATCAGCCCCAGCATTTT
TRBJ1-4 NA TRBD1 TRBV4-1 CASSQSLDRVNEKLFF TGCGCCAGCAGCCAATCCCTAGACAGGGTTAATGAAAAACTGTTTTTT
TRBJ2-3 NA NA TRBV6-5 CASSYSMTNTDTQYF TGTGCCAGCAGTTACTCGATGACTAACACAGATACGCAGTATTTT
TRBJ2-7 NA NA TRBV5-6 CASTLDSRSYEQYF TGTGCCAGCACCCTGGACAGCCGATCCTACGAGCAGTACTTC